A selection of T cell receptor beta chains follows, all from one sample in a study of blood T cells in healthy people across ages. One entry per CDR3 protein results from TCRdb running MiXCR on the 5' RACE reads. The data contain approximately 850,000 distinct CDR3 sequences, under 55% of them singletons. The sample consisted of blood. All receptors come from a man aged 55 to 69 in good health. The CDR3 runs from the conserved cysteine through the conserved F or W. The order of the fields is V gene, J gene, clone size, D gene, CDR3 protein, CDR3 DNA. The D gene is left open where the match is weak. Not all rows give a size; the values are once, few, many and, for expanded clones, a class.

v_gene: TRBV7-3
j_gene: TRBJ2-1
abundance: few
d_gene: .
CDR3aa: CASSLDRVPNEQFF
CDR3nt: TGTGCCAGCAGCTTGGACAGAGTTCCCAATGAGCAGTTCTTC

v_gene: TRBV6-6
j_gene: TRBJ1-2
abundance: .
d_gene: .
CDR3aa: CASLSRGLPGSYGYTF
CDR3nt: TGTGCCAGCTTAAGCAGGGGTCTGCCGGGGAGCTATGGCTACACCTTC

v_gene: TRBV21-1
j_gene: TRBJ2-1
abundance: .
d_gene: .
CDR3aa: CAGSNTSGGGIFLISYNEQFF
CDR3nt: TGTGCCGGCAGCAACACCTCCGGGGGGGGTATATTTCTCATCTCCTACAATGAGCAGTTCTTC

v_gene: TRBV20-1
j_gene: TRBJ1-2
abundance: .
d_gene: TRBD1
CDR3aa: CSAGQGRTGYTF
CDR3nt: TGCAGTGCTGGACAGGGACGGACTGGCTACACCTTC

v_gene: TRBV6-5
j_gene: TRBJ1-1
abundance: few
d_gene: .
CDR3aa: CASSTPRQDKAEAFF
CDR3nt: TGTGCCAGCAGTACCCCCAGACAGGACAAGGCTGAAGCTTTCTTT

v_gene: TRBV20-1
j_gene: TRBJ2-1
abundance: .
d_gene: TRBD2
CDR3aa: CSARVGLAGSNEQFF
CDR3nt: TGCAGTGCTAGAGTGGGGCTAGCGGGGAGTAATGAGCAGTTCTTC

v_gene: TRBV7-9
j_gene: TRBJ2-7
abundance: few
d_gene: .
CDR3aa: CASSNPGRGDEQYF
CDR3nt: TGTGCCAGCAGCAATCCCGGGAGAGGGGACGAGCAGTACTTC

v_gene: TRBV20-1
j_gene: TRBJ1-4
abundance: .
d_gene: TRBD1
CDR3aa: CSARPDRGREKLFF
CDR3nt: TGCAGTGCTAGGCCTGACAGGGGTCGTGAAAAACTGTTTTTT

v_gene: TRBV18
j_gene: TRBJ1-6
abundance: .
d_gene: .
CDR3aa: CASSPQRQEDSPLHF
CDR3nt: TGTGCCAGCTCACCTCAGAGGCAGGAGGATTCACCCCTCCACTTT

v_gene: TRBV6-6
j_gene: TRBJ1-2
abundance: .
d_gene: .
CDR3aa: CASSYDSRGYGYTF
CDR3nt: TGTGCCAGCAGTTACGACTCCCGGGGTTATGGCTACACCTTC

v_gene: TRBV10-2
j_gene: TRBJ1-2
abundance: few
d_gene: TRBD1
CDR3aa: CASGGQEPNYGYTF
CDR3nt: TGCGCCAGCGGGGGACAGGAGCCTAACTATGGCTACACCTTC

v_gene: TRBV3-1
j_gene: TRBJ1-1
abundance: once
d_gene: .
CDR3aa: CASSRLRSHGEAFF
CDR3nt: TGTGCCAGCAGCCGTCTCCGATCCCACGGTGAAGCTTTCTTT

v_gene: TRBV15
j_gene: TRBJ1-2
abundance: few
d_gene: TRBD1
CDR3aa: CATSSEQGLVRANYGYTF
CDR3nt: TGTGCCACCAGCTCCGAACAGGGGTTGGTTAGAGCTAACTATGGCTACACCTTC

v_gene: TRBV5-1
j_gene: TRBJ2-1
abundance: .
d_gene: .
CDR3aa: CASSPGLTSYNEQFF
CDR3nt: TGCGCCAGCAGCCCAGGACTTACCTCCTACAATGAGCAGTTCTTC

v_gene: TRBV7-2
j_gene: TRBJ2-4
abundance: few
d_gene: TRBD2
CDR3aa: CASSPTGTSGGAGDIQYF
CDR3nt: TGTGCCAGCAGCCCGACCGGGACTAGCGGGGGGGCTGGTGACATTCAGTACTTC

v_gene: TRBV7-3
j_gene: TRBJ2-1
abundance: .
d_gene: .
CDR3aa: CASSEKGVGGQYPSSYNEQFF
CDR3nt: TGTGCCAGCAGCGAAAAAGGGGTCGGAGGACAGTACCCCAGCTCCTACAATGAGCAGTTCTTC

v_gene: TRBV20-1
j_gene: TRBJ2-3
abundance: .
d_gene: .
CDR3aa: CSARLRPPDTQYF
CDR3nt: TGCAGTGCTAGACTACGCCCCCCAGATACGCAGTATTTT

v_gene: TRBV25-1
j_gene: TRBJ2-7
abundance: .
d_gene: .
CDR3aa: CASRDSLSYNEQYF
CDR3nt: TGTGCCAGCAGGGACAGCCTCTCCTACAATGAGCAGTACTTC

v_gene: TRBV4-1
j_gene: TRBJ1-4
abundance: few
d_gene: .
CDR3aa: CASSQEGNPNEKLFF
CDR3nt: TGCGCCAGCAGCCAAGAGGGCAATCCCAATGAAAAACTGTTTTTT

v_gene: TRBV7-2
j_gene: TRBJ2-4
abundance: .
d_gene: .
CDR3aa: CASSSRLRDTVKNIQYF
CDR3nt: TGTGCCAGCAGCTCGCGTCTCAGGGATACGGTCAAAAACATTCAGTACTTC

v_gene: TRBV7-2
j_gene: TRBJ2-3
abundance: .
d_gene: TRBD1
CDR3aa: CASSPQTGGSTDTQYF
CDR3nt: TGTGCCAGCAGCCCTCAGACAGGGGGAAGCACAGATACGCAGTATTTT

v_gene: TRBV7-2
j_gene: TRBJ2-7
abundance: few
d_gene: .
CDR3aa: CASSPDGRITYEQYF
CDR3nt: TGTGCCAGCAGCCCCGACGGCAGAATAACCTACGAGCAGTACTTC

v_gene: TRBV4-1
j_gene: TRBJ2-7
abundance: few
d_gene: TRBD1
CDR3aa: CASSQDSAQGDSYEQYF
CDR3nt: TGCGCCAGCAGCCAAGACTCCGCACAGGGGGACTCCTACGAGCAGTACTTC

v_gene: TRBV6-2/TRBV6-3
j_gene: TRBJ1-2
abundance: once
d_gene: .
CDR3aa: CASSYGLRNYGYTF
CDR3nt: TGTGCCAGCAGTTACGGTCTGCGGAACTATGGCTACACCTTC